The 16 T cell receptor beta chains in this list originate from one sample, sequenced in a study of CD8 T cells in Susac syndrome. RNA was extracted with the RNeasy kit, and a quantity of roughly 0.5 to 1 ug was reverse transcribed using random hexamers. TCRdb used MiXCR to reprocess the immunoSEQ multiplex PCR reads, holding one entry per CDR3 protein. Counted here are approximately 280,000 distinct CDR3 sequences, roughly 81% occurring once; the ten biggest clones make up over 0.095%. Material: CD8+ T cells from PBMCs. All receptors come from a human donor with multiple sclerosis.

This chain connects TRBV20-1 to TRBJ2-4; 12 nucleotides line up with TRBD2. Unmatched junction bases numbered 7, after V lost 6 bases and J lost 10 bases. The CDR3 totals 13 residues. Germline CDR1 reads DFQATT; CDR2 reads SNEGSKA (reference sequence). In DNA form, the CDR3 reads TGCAGTGCACCGACTAGCGGGAGAGGGATTCAGTACTTC. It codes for CSAPTSGRGIQYF.

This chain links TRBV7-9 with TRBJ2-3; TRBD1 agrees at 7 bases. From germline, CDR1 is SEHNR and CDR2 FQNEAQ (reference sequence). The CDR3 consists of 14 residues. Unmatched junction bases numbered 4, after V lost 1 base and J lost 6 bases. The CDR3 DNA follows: TGTGCCAGCAGCTTAGTCGACAGGGCGGATACGCAGTATTTT. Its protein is CASSLVDRADTQYF.

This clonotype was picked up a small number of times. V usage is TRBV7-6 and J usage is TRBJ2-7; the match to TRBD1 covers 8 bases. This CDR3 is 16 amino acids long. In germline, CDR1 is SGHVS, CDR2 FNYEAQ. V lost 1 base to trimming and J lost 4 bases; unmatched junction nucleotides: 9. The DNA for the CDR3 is TGTGCCAGCAGCTTAGGAGGACAGGGAATTTCTTACGAGCAGTACTTC. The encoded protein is CASSLGGQGISYEQYF.

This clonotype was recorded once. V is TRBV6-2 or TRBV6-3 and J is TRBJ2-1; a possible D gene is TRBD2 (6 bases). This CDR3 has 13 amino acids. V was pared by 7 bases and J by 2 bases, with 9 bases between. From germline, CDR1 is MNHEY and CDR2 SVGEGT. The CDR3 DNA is TGTGCCAGCAACCGCGGGACCTACAATGAGCAGTTCTTC. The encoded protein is CASNRGTYNEQFF.

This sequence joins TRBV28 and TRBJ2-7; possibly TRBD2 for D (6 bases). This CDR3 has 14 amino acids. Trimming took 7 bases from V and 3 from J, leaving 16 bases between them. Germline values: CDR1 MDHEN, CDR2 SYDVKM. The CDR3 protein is CASTEGFADYEQYF. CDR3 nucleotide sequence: TGTGCCAGCACGGAGGGATTCGCTGACTACGAGCAGTACTTC. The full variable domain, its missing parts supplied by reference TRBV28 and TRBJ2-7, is DVKVTQSSRYLVKRTGEKVFLECVQDMDHENMFWYRQDPGLGLRLIYFSYDVKMKEKGDIPEGYSVSREKKERFSLILESASTNQTSMYLCASTEGFADYEQYFGPGTRLTVT.

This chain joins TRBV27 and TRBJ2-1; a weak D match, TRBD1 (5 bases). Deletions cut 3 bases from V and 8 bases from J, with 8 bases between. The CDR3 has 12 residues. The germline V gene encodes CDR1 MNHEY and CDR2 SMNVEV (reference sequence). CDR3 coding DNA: TGTGCCAGCAGTTTCAGGGAAGATGAGCAGTTCTTC. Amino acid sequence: CASSFREDEQFF.

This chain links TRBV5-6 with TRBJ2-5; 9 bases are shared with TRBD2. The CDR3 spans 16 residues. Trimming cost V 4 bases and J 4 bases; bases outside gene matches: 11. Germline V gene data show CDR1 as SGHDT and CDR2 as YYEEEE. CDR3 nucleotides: TGTGCCAGCAGCCTAGCGCCGGGACTAGCTCGAGAGACCCAGTACTTC. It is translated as CASSLAPGLARETQYF. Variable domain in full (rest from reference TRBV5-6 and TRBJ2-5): DAGVTQSPTHLIKTRGQQVTLRCSPKSGHDTVSWYQQALGQGPQFIFQYYEEEERQRGNFPDRFSGHQFPNYSSELNVNALLLGDSALYLCASSLAPGLARETQYFGPGTRLLVL.

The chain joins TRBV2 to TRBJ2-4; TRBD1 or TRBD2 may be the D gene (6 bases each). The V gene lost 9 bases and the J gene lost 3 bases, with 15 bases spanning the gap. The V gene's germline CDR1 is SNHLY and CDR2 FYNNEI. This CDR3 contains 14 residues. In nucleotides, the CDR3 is TGTGCCAGGCGGGACACAGTCGGCAAAAACATTCAGTACTTC. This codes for CARRDTVGKNIQYF.

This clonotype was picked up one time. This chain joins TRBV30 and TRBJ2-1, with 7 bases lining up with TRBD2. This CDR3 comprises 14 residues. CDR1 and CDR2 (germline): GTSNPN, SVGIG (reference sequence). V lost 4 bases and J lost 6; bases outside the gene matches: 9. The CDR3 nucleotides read TGTGCCTGGACCTGGGGGGAGGGAATCAATGAGCAGTTCTTC. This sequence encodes CAWTWGEGINEQFF.

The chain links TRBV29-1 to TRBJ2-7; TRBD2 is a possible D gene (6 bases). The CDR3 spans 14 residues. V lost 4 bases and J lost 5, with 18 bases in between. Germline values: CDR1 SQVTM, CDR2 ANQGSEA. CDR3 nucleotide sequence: TGCAGCGTTGCGCCCCTGGGAGGAGAGGACGAGCAGTACTTC. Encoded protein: CSVAPLGGEDEQYF.

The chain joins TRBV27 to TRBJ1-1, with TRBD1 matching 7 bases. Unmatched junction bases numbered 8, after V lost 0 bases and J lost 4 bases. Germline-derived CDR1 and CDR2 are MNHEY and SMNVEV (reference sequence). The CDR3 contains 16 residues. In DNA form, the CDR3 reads TGTGCCAGCAGTTTATCGAGAAGGCAGGGGGGCACTGAAGCTTTCTTT. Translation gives CASSLSRRQGGTEAFF.

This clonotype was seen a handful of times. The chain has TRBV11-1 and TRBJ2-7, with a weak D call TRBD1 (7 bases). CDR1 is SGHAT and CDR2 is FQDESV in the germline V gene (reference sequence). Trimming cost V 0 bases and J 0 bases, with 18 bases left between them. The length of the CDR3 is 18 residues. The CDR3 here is CASSLARGQLKSSYEQYF. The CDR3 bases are TGTGCCAGCAGCTTAGCGCGGGGACAGCTAAAGAGCTCCTACGAGCAGTACTTC.

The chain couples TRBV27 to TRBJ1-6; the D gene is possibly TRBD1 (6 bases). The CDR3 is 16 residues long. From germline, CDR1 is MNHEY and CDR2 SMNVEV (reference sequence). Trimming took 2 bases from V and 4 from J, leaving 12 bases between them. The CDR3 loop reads CASSLSAGAYNSPLHF. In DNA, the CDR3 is TGTGCCAGCAGTTTAAGCGCAGGGGCATATAATTCACCCCTCCACTTT.

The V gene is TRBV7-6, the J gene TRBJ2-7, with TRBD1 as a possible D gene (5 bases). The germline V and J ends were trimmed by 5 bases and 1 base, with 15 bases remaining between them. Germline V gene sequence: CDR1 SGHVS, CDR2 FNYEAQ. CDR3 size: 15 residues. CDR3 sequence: CASSLYQGVSYEQYF. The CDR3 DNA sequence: TGTGCCAGCAGCCTATACCAAGGGGTTTCCTACGAGCAGTACTTC.

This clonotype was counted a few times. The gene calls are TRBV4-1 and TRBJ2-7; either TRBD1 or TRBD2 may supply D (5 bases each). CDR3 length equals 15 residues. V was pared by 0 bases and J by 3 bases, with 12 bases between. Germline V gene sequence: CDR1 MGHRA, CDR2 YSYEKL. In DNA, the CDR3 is TGCGCCAGCAGCCAAGAACGGGGCGGTGGCTACGAGCAGTACTTC. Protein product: CASSQERGGGYEQYF.

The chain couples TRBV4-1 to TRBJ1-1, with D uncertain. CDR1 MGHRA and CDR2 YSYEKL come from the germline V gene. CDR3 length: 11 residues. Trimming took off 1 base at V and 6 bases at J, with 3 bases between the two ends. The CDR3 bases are TGCGCCAGCAGCCAAGGTCCTGAAGCTTTCTTT. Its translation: CASSQGPEAFF.